Listed here is a single T cell receptor (beta chain). This clonotype was detected only a few times. Its antigen is still unknown. The germline gene is not matched at one end of the junction; a read error may be the cause. CDR1 and CDR2 (DFQATT, SNEGSKA) derive from the germline V gene (reference sequence). The CDR3, cysteine through phenylalanine, is 12 amino acids long. The only DNA kept is the CDR3, 36 bases in frame from the first base. This specimen comes from a study of human T cells and chemical hapten exposure (dated by TCRdb to the early 2020s). In terms of the full investigation: For sensitization, 2% DPC in acetone was applied to a 2 cm by 2 cm area of upper inner arm skin. Twenty-nine alopecia patients gave blood for TCR sequencing at one to four time points (pre-sensitization, 2, 6 and 24 weeks). Libraries were pooled for sequencing, and variation in per-sample TCR yields was attributed mainly to small differences in library volumes within the pool. The patient cohort, mostly female, included alopecia areata with under or over 50% scalp involvement, alopecia totalis and alopecia universalis. Blood samples were taken from patients before sensitization (week 0) and at 2, 6 and about 24 weeks after DPC sensitization. In alopecia patients, the study followed how the peripheral blood TCR repertoire changed in vivo over primary and secondary sensitization to diphenylcyclopropenone (DPC), a hapten. Throughout the study period of about 25 weeks, patients also received therapeutic DPC doses to the scalp every week. Patch tests used Finn chambers with 0.01% DPC on the upper back, scored after 6 days by International Contact Dermatitis Research Group standards.

The library was prepared using RACE. TCRdb names NextSeq 500 as the instrument used. Library preparation attached unique molecular identifiers to individual cDNA molecules for quantitative, reproducible TCR counting. Each blood RNA sample was used to sequence both TCR alpha and TCR beta chains. Turning to the authors' computational methods: A median of approximately 96,000 TCRs per sample was observed, with a range of roughly 23,224 to 700,000. V, J and CDR3 annotation of the TCR reads was performed with the Decombinator software suite. For PS versus PT1 abundance plots, all samples were subsampled to the same number of TCRs (28,000). Expanded TCRs were defined as absent before sensitization and observed at least eight times at the 2-week time point. TCRdb trimmed the raw reads at Q25, called clones with MiXCR and kept productive beta chains. Identical CDR3 proteins give one entry, which carries the most common genes and DNA. The V and J calls and clone size are TCRdb's, not the authors'. Within this sample are over 300,000 distinct CDR3 sequences, with less than 6.5% of them counted one time only. The biggest ten clones account for roughly 2.6% of the sample.

Paper-wide results and their limitations: After repeated subsampling, changes were observed in the strength of the expansion versus patch-test correlation and in the threshold at which the correlation became significant. The number of TCRs above 1 in 1000 frequency did not change with DPC sensitization; there was no evidence of global repertoire structure alterations. Because every patient had alopecia, a presumed autoimmune disease, the patients' immune response might differ from that of healthy individuals. Patch test score was positively correlated with the number of PT1 expanded TCRs, with significance at thresholds 8, 16 and 32 but not at 4. Expanded TCRs formed significantly more large CDR3 similarity clusters than pre-sensitization or healthy control sets, consistent with antigen-driven responses.

The sample's time point label is to be understood as: pre-sensitization, week 0. In the paper's terms, the treatment or condition label means: therapeutic diphenylcyclopropenone sensitization with weekly scalp DPC. At each patch-test visit, blood was drawn before the patch test was applied. To be eligible, patients had to be aged 18 to 70, diagnosed with alopecia and judged suitable for DPC therapy, while pregnant patients were excluded. Total RNA was extracted from unfractionated whole blood collected in Tempus Blood RNA tubes. The sample here was whole blood, taken in connection with sensitization to the hapten diphenylcyclopropenone (DPC). The TCR comes from a woman aged 50 to 60 with alopecia areata. Some clones in this sample may be carry-over from other donors' samples. This sequence uses TRBV20-1 and TRBJ2-3; TRBD2 is perhaps the D gene, given 6 matching bases. The nucleotides are TGCAGTGCTCGGGACTTGATAGATCCGCAGTATTTT. Its protein is CSARDLIDPQYF.